Below, one T cell receptor (beta chain) is given with its context. Assay used: immunoSEQ multiplex PCR; TCRdb lists only in-frame clones, some missing. The sample has roughly 200,000 clones, approximately 86% seen once; the top ten hold roughly 1.3%. Germline V gene data show CDR1 as SGHNT and CDR2 as YYREEE (reference sequence). The V segment lost 4 bases and the J segment 4 bases; nucleotides outside the gene matches: 8. The CDR3 covers 15 residues. This sample was included in a study of blood T cell repertoires in COVID-19. Sample: peripheral blood. The TCR was taken from a woman in her 30s with COVID-19, enrolled during active disease. The chain uses TRBV5-4 and TRBJ2-1, with 7 bases lining up with TRBD1. The CDR3 DNA follows: TGTGCCAGCAGCAAGGGACAGAACCTTTACAATGAGCAGTTCTTC. This sequence encodes CASSKGQNLYNEQFF.